Sequencing of this T cell receptor (beta chain) was carried out in a study of CD8+ T cells in alopecia areata. Samples from alopecia areata patients were lesional scalp punch biopsies and peripheral blood. Separation by sorting yielded CD4+ and CD8+ T cells from PBMCs. General observations from the study: Sequences from scalp samples also cover resident alphabeta T cells of normal skin.

Extracted from the samples, RNA was reverse transcribed into cDNA to serve as the sequencing template. Measured with immunoSEQ multiplex PCR; TCRdb has only the in-frame clones, and not every one. Of under 250,000 clones listed, 57% were seen once; the top ten hold approximately 0.44%. A word on this clone: What it binds is unknown.

Sequenced here: CD4+ T cells sorted from blood, sampled at week 0. The source is a human donor with alopecia areata.

The CDR3 here is CASSLTGAGANVLTF. The CDR3 DNA sequence: TGTGCCAGCAGTTTAACGGGGGCTGGGGCCAACGTCCTGACTTTC. The chain is built from TRBV27 and TRBJ2-6; the D gene is possibly TRBD2 (6 bases). V was shortened by 2 bases and J by 2 bases, with 7 bases between the two germline ends. This CDR3 is built from 15 residues. Germline V gene lookup returns CDR1 MNHEY and CDR2 SMNVEV (reference sequence).